These 22 T cell receptor beta chains originate from one sample sequenced in a study of regulatory T cells in long-lasting Graves disease. Investigators prepared the TCR beta libraries by applying iRepertoire HTBI primers and Arm-PCR of CDR3 regions. TCRdb used MiXCR to reprocess the multiplex PCR reads, holding one entry per CDR3 protein. This table holds about 660,000 distinct CDR3 sequences, roughly 30% found once. The time point here: persistent/refractory GD, antithyroid drugs over 5 years with positive TRAb. RNA isolated from PBMCs was used to make the TCR library. This sample comprised peripheral blood mononuclear cells (PBMCs), obtained when the disease was refractory, from a patient treated with antithyroid drugs. All receptors derive from a female donor with Graves disease.

This sequence joins TRBV6-1 and TRBJ2-7, with a weak D call TRBD2 (6 bases). V was clipped by 4 bases and J by 2 bases, with 15 bases between them. The germline V gene encodes CDR1 MNHNS and CDR2 SASEGT. This CDR3 has 15 amino acids. CDR3: CASSVNSGLTYEQYF. CDR3 bases: TGTGCCAGCAGTGTGAATAGCGGTCTCACCTACGAGCAGTACTTC.

V gene TRBV6-1 combines with J gene TRBJ1-5, with D uncertain. With 5 bases removed from V and 3 bases from J, the gap between germline ends came to 11 bases. The germline gives CDR1 MNHNS, CDR2 SASEGT. The length of the CDR3 is 14 residues. The CDR3 region is CASSNRAFNQPQHF. CDR3 in DNA: TGTGCCAGCAGTAACCGGGCCTTCAATCAGCCCCAGCATTTT.

There are a few counts of this clonotype. The CDR3 protein is CATREMAVNTEAFF. The CDR3 nucleotides read TGTGCCACCCGGGAGATGGCGGTGAACACTGAAGCTTTCTTT. This chain links TRBV19 with TRBJ1-1, with D unclear. The CDR3 consists of 14 residues. CDR1 LNHDA and CDR2 SQIVND come from the germline V gene (reference sequence). V was shortened by 10 bases and J by 0 bases, with 15 bases between the two germline ends. The full variable domain, with the rest looked up from reference TRBV19 and TRBJ1-1, is DGGITQSPKYLFRKEGQNVTLSCEQNLNHDAMYWYRQDPGQGLRLIYYSQIVNDFQKGDIAEGYSVSREKKESFPLTVTSAQKNPTAFYLCATREMAVNTEAFFGQGTRLTVV.

The chain combines TRBV9 with TRBJ1-6; D gene unclear. The CDR3 consists of 16 residues. Germline V gene lookup returns CDR1 SGDLS and CDR2 YYNGEE. V shed 4 bases and J shed 7 bases, with 18 bases lying between them. In DNA, the CDR3 is TGTGCCAGCAGCCCCACCCACACATCGTGGAATTCACCCCTCCACTTT. It specifies CASSPTHTSWNSPLHF.

This clonotype came up many times. CDR3 region: CAISEGGQSYGYTF. The CDR3 nucleotides are TGTGCCATCAGTGAGGGGGGACAGTCCTATGGCTACACCTTC. The chain uses TRBV10-3 and TRBJ1-2; 7 bases are shared with TRBD1. The junction had 4 bases not matched to a gene; V was cut back by 2 bases and J by 4 bases. The CDR3 has 14 amino acids. Per the germline V gene, CDR1 is ENHRY and CDR2 is SYGVKD.

The chain links TRBV4-2 to TRBJ1-1; D may be TRBD1 (5 bases). Germline lookup yields CDR1 LGHNA and CDR2 YNFKEQ. V shed 5 bases and J shed 0 bases, with 10 bases lying between them. This CDR3 is built from 14 residues. The DNA for the CDR3 is TGTGCCAGCAGCTACGGCAGGGTGAACACTGAAGCTTTCTTT. Protein product: CASSYGRVNTEAFF.

In the case of this clonotype: This is likely a read error, given that the CDR3 carries no conserved phenylalanine or tryptophan at its end. The rearrangement joins TRBV5-5 to TRBJ2-7; TRBD1 aligns across 8 bases. The V gene's germline CDR1 is SGHKS and CDR2 YYEKEE (reference sequence). There are 16 residues in the CDR3. Trimming at V came to 4 bases and at J to 2 bases, leaving 11 bases not matched to a gene. The CDR3: CASSTPQGDRTYEQYL. In DNA form, the CDR3 reads TGTGCCAGCAGCACCCCCCAAGGGGACAGGACCTACGAGCAGTACCTC.

This clonotype was recorded a few times. CDR3 DNA: TGTGCCTGGGTCCGGTTATTGGGGGGCGAGCAGTACTTC. Translation gives CAWVRLLGGEQYF. This chain connects TRBV30 to TRBJ2-7, with a weak D call TRBD2 (6 bases). Trimming took off 5 bases at V and 6 bases at J, with 17 bases between the two ends. Germline values: CDR1 GTSNPN, CDR2 SVGIG (reference sequence). This CDR3 contains 13 residues.

This clonotype has only a few counts. The chain links TRBV11-2 to TRBJ2-7; no clear D. Germline-derived CDR1 and CDR2 are SGHAT and FQNNGV. V lost 0 bases and J 3 bases, leaving 6 bases between the germline ends. The length of the CDR3 is 13 residues. The CDR3 loop reads CASSLDGHYEQYF. CDR3 DNA sequence: TGTGCCAGCAGCTTAGATGGTCACTACGAGCAGTACTTC.

This clonotype was seen ten or more times. This chain joins TRBV3-1 and TRBJ1-4; possibly TRBD1 for D (6 bases). There are 16 residues in the CDR3. V dropped 3 bases and J dropped 0 bases, with 11 bases sitting between them. CDR1 LGHDT and CDR2 YNNKEL come from the germline V gene (reference sequence). In DNA, the CDR3 is TGTGCCAGCAGCCAGGCAGGGGATTCAACTAATGAAAAACTGTTTTTT. This codes for CASSQAGDSTNEKLFF.

The chain has TRBV6-5 and TRBJ2-7; D gene ambiguous. Trimming stripped 2 bases from V and 4 bases from J, with 9 bases between. This CDR3 spans 13 amino acids. Germline V gene data show CDR1 as MNHEY and CDR2 as SVGAGI. CDR3 residues: CASSYVNPYEQYF. The CDR3 DNA sequence: TGTGCCAGCAGTTACGTGAACCCATACGAGCAGTACTTC.

The chain combines TRBV28 with TRBJ1-4; 10 bases map to TRBD1. CDR3 length: 16 amino acids. Losses at the gene ends were 2 bases for V and 8 bases for J; bases not matched to a gene: 8. Germline values: CDR1 MDHEN, CDR2 SYDVKM. CDR3 in amino acids: CASSLRAGTGVEKLFF. CDR3 coding DNA: TGTGCCAGCAGTTTACGCGCCGGGACAGGGGTCGAAAAACTGTTTTTT.

This clonotype was counted many times. The gene calls are TRBV28 and TRBJ1-1; D ambiguous. The V gene lost 6 bases and the J gene lost 1 base, with 9 bases spanning the gap. The germline V gene has CDR1 MDHEN and CDR2 SYDVKM. The CDR3 is 13 amino acids. In DNA, the CDR3 is TGTGCCAGCAGAGTACCGGGGAACACTGAAGCTTTCTTT. It yields the protein CASRVPGNTEAFF.

The CDR3 coding sequence is TGCGCCAGCAGCCGAGAACCGGGACAGGGGAGTTTGAACACTGAAGCTTTCTTT. Translated: CASSREPGQGSLNTEAFF. This chain uses TRBV5-1 with TRBJ1-1; 10 positions match TRBD1. This CDR3 is built from 18 residues. The J segment lost 0 bases and the V segment lost 4 bases, leaving 12 bases of the junction unmatched. The germline CDR1 and CDR2 sequences are SGHRS and YFSETQ.

J is TRBJ1-2 and V is TRBV11-2, with 9 positions matching TRBD1. Germline V CDR1 and CDR2: SGHAT, FQNNGV. The V gene end was trimmed by 6 bases and the J gene end by 7 bases; junction bases not matched to a gene: 12. The CDR3 sequence is 15 residues long. The CDR3 bases are TGTGCCAGCAGAGGGACAGGGTACGTTGCAGGTGGCTACACCTTC. Its translation is CASRGTGYVAGGYTF. The full variable domain, completed using reference TRBV11-2 and TRBJ1-2, is EAGVAQSPRYKIIEKRQSVAFWCNPISGHATLYWYQQILGQGPKLLIQFQNNGVVDDSQLPKDRFSAERLKGVDSTLKIQPAKLEDSAVYLCASRGTGYVAGGYTFGSGTRLTVV.

The chain couples TRBV6-2 or TRBV6-3 to TRBJ2-4; D is possibly TRBD2 (5 bases). Germline-derived CDR1 and CDR2 are MNHEY and SVGEGT. V was trimmed by 6 bases and J by 0 bases, leaving 12 bases between them. CDR3 length: 15 amino acids. The CDR3 DNA reads TGTGCCAGCAGACCCGACTATCTAGCCAAAAACATTCAGTACTTC. It encodes CASRPDYLAKNIQYF.

The V call is TRBV2, the J call TRBJ2-1, with D perhaps TRBD1 or TRBD2 (5 bases each). Germline-derived CDR1 and CDR2 are SNHLY and FYNNEI. The V gene lost 7 bases and the J gene lost 4 bases, with 14 bases spanning the gap. The CDR3 length is 14 residues. DNA of the CDR3: TGTGCCAGCAATCCGAGGGGAACGTACAATGAGCAGTTCTTC. Translated, it gives CASNPRGTYNEQFF.

The rearrangement links TRBV7-9 to TRBJ2-3; no definite D call. CDR1 and CDR2 (germline): SEHNR, FQNEAQ (reference sequence). This CDR3 is built from 12 residues. With 1 base removed from V and 7 bases from J, the gap between germline ends came to 6 bases. CDR3 amino acids: CASSLEINTQYF. CDR3 sequence (DNA): TGTGCCAGCAGCTTAGAAATAAATACGCAGTATTTT.

The chain employs TRBV20-1 and TRBJ1-6; tentative D call: TRBD1 (6 bases). V lost 1 base to trimming and J lost 6 bases, with 13 bases between them. CDR3 length: 15 residues. The germline CDR1 and CDR2 sequences are DFQATT and SNEGSKA (reference sequence). CDR3 in DNA: TGCAGTGCTAGAGTGGGGGGCGATACTAATTCACCCCTCCACTTT. It yields the protein CSARVGGDTNSPLHF.

This chain joins TRBV5-1 and TRBJ2-5; 10 nucleotides align to TRBD1. J was trimmed by 5 bases and V by 4 bases; bases with no gene match: 8. The length of the CDR3 is 15 residues. The germline CDR1 and CDR2 sequences are SGHRS and YFSETQ. CDR3 sequence (DNA): TGCGCCAGCAGCCCGACAGGGGGCCCGGGGGAGACCCAGTACTTC. Translating gives CASSPTGGPGETQYF.

The V and J genes are TRBV3-1 and TRBJ1-5; 12 positions agree with TRBD1. V lost 4 bases, J lost 6 bases, and 4 bases stayed unmatched. The CDR3 is made up of 15 amino acids. Germline CDR1 and CDR2: LGHDT and YNNKEL (reference sequence). The CDR3 spells CASSRDRGPGQPQHF. The CDR3 DNA sequence: TGTGCCAGCAGCCGGGACAGGGGGCCCGGTCAGCCCCAGCATTTT.

The genes are TRBV12-3 or TRBV12-4 and TRBJ2-5; D not certain. This CDR3 is built from 12 residues. The V end lost 7 bases, the J end lost 2 bases, and 8 bases lay between the germline ends. DNA for the CDR3: TGTGCCAGCAATTTGAGGCAAGAGACCCAGTACTTC. It translates to CASNLRQETQYF.